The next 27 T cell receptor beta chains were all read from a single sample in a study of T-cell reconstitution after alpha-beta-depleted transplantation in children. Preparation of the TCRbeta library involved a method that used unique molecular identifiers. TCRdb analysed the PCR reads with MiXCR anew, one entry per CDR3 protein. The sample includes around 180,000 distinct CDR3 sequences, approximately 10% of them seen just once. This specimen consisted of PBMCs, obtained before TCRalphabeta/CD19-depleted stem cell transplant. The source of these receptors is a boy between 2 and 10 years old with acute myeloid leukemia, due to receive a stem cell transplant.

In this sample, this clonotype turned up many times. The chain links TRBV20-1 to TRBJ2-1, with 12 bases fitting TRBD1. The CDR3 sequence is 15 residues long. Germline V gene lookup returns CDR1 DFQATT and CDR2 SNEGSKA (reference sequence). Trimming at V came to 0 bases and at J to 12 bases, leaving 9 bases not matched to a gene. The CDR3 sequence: CSARDTGQGASRQFF. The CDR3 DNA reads TGCAGTGCTAGAGACACGGGACAGGGGGCGTCCCGGCAGTTCTTC.

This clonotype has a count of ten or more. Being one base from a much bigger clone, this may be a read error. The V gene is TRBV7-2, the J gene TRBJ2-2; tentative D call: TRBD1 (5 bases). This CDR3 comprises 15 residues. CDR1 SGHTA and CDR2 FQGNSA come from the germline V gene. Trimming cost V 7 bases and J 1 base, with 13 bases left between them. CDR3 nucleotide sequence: TGTGCCAGCATCTGGACACTTTTGAACACCGGGGAGCTGTTTTTT. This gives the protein CASIWTLLNTGELFF.

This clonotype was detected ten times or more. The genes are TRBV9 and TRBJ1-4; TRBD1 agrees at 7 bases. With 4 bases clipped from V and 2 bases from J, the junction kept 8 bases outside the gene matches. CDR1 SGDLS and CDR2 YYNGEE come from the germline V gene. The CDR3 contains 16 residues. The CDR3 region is CASSLRATGTNEKLFF. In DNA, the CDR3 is TGTGCCAGCAGCCTTCGAGCGACAGGGACTAATGAAAAACTGTTTTTT.

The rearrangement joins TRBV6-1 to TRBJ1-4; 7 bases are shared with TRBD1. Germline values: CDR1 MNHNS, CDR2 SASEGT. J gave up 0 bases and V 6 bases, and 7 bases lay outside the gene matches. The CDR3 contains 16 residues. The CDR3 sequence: CASRSGQRATNEKLFF. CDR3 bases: TGTGCCAGCAGATCGGGACAGCGAGCAACTAATGAAAAACTGTTTTTT.

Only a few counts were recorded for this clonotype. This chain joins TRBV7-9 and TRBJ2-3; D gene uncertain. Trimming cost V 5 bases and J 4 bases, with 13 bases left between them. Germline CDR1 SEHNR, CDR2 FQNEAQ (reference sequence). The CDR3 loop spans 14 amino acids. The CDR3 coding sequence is TGTGCCAGCAGCGCCCGGCTAGGGTCAGATACGCAGTATTTT. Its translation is CASSARLGSDTQYF.

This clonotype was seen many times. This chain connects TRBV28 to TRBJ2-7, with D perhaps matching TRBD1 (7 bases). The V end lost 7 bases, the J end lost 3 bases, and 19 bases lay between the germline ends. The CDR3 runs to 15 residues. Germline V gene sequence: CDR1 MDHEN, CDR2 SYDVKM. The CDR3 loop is CASTPGGQGSYEQYF. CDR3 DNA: TGTGCCAGCACCCCAGGGGGGCAGGGTAGCTACGAGCAGTACTTC.

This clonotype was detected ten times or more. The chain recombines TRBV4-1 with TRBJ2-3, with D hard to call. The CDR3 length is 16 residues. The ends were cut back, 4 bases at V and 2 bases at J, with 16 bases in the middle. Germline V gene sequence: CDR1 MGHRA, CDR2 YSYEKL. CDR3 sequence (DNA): TGCGCCAGCAGCCGTCCCCTCAGGAGAACCACAGATACGCAGTATTTT. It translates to CASSRPLRRTTDTQYF.

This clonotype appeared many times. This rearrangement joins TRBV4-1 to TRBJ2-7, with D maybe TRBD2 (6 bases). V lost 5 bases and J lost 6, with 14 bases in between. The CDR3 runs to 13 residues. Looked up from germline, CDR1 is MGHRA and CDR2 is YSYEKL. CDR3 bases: TGCGCCAGCAGCGACACTAGCACCGGCGAGCAGTACGTC. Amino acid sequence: CASSDTSTGEQYV.

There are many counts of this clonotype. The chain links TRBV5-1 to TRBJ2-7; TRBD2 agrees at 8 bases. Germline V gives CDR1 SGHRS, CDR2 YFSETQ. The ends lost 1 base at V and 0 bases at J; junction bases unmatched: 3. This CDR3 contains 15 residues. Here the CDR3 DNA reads TGCGCCAGCAGCTTGAGCCTAGCGGGCTCCTACGAGCAGTACTTC. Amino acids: CASSLSLAGSYEQYF.

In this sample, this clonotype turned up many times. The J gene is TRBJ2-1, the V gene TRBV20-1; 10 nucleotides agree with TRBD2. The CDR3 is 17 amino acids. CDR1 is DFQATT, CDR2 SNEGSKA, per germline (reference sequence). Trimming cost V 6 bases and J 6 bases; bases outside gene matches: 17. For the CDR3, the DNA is TGCAGTGCGCCCGTGCGAGCGGGGGGGTTGAGGGGCAATGAGCAGTTCTTC. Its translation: CSAPVRAGGLRGNEQFF.

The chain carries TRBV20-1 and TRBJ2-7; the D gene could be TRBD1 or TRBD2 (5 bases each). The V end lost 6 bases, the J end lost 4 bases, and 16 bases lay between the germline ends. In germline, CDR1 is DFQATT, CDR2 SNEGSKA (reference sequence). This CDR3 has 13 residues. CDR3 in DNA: TGCAGTGCGTACCGGGACGGAAAGTACGAGCAGTACTTC. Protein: CSAYRDGKYEQYF.

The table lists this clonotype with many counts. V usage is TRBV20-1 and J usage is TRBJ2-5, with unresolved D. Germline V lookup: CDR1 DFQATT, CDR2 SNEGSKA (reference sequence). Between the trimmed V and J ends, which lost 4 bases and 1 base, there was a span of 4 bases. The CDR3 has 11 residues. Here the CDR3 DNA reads TGCAGTGCTATGAGCCAAGAGACCCAGTACTTC. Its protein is CSAMSQETQYF.

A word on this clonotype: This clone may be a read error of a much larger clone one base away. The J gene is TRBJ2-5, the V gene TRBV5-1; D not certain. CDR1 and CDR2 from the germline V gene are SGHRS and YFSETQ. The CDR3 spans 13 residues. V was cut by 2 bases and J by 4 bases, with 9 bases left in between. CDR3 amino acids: CASSFACGETQYF. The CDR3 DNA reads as TGCGCCAGCAGCTTCGCGTGCGGAGAGACCCAGTACTTC.

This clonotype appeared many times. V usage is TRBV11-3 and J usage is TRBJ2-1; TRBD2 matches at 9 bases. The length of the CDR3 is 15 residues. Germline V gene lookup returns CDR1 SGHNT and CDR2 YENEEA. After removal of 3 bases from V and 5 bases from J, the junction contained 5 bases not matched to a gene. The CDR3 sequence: CASSFHSGRDNEQFF. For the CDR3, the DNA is TGTGCCAGCAGCTTCCATAGCGGGAGAGACAATGAGCAGTTCTTC.

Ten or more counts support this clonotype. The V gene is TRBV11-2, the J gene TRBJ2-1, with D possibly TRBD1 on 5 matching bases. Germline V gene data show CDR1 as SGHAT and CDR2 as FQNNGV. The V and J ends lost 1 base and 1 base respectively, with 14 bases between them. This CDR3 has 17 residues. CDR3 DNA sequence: TGTGCCAGCAGCTTAGGGGGCTTTCTAGGTTCCTACAATGAGCAGTTCTTC. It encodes CASSLGGFLGSYNEQFF.

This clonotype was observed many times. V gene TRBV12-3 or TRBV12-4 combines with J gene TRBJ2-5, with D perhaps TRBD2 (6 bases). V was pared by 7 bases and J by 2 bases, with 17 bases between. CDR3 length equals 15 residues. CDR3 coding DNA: TGTGCCAGCACCACTTACCGGAGGGAGCAAGAGACCCAGTACTTC. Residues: CASTTYRREQETQYF.

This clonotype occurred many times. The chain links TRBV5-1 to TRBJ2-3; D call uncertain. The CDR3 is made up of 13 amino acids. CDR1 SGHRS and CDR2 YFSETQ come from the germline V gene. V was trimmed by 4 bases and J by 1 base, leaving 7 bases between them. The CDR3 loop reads CASSPWGTDTQYF. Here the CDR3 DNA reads TGCGCCAGCAGCCCCTGGGGCACAGATACGCAGTATTTT.

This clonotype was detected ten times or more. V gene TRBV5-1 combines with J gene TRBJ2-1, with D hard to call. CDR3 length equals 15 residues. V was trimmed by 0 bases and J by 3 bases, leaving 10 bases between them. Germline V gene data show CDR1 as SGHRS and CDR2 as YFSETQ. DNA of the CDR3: TGCGCCAGCAGCTTGGGCAATTTGAACTACAATGAGCAGTTCTTC. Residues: CASSLGNLNYNEQFF.

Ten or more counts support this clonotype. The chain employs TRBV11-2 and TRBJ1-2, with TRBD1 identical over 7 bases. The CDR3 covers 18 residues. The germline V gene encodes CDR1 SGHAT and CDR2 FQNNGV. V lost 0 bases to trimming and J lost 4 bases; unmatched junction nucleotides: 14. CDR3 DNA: TGTGCCAGCAGCTTAGATGGAGGACAGGTGGGGGCCTCCTATGGCTACACCTTC. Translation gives CASSLDGGQVGASYGYTF.

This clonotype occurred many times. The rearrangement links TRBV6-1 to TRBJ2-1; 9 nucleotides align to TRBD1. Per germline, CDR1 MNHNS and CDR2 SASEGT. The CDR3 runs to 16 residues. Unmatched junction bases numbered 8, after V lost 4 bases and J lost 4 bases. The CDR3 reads CASSGYRDRAYNEQFF. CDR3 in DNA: TGTGCCAGCAGTGGTTACCGGGACAGGGCGTACAATGAGCAGTTCTTC.

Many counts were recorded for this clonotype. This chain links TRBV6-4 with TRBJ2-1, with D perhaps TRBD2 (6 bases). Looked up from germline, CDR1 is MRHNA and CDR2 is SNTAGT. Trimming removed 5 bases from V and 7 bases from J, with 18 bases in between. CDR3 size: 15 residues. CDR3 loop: CASSPSEDGGNEQFF. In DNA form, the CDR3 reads TGTGCCAGCAGTCCCTCCGAGGATGGGGGGAATGAGCAGTTCTTC.

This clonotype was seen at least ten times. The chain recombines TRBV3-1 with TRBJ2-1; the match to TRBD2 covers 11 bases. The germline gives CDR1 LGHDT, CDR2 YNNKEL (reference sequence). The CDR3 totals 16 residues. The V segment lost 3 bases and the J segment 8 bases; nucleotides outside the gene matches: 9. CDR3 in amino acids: CASSHLTSGRSYEQFF. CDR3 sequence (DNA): TGTGCCAGCAGCCACTTAACTAGCGGGAGATCTTATGAGCAGTTCTTC.

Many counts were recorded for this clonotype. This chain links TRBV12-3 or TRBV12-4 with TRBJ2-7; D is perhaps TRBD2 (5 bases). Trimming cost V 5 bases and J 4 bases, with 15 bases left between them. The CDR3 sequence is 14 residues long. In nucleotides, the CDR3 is TGTGCCAGCAGTAAACTAGTTCCGTCTTACGAGCAGTACTTC. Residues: CASSKLVPSYEQYF.

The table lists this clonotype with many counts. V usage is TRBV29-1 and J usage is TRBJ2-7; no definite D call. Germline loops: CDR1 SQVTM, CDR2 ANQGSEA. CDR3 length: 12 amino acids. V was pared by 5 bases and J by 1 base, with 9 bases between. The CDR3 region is CSVKGGSYEQYF. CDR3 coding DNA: TGCAGCGTTAAGGGCGGTTCCTACGAGCAGTACTTC.

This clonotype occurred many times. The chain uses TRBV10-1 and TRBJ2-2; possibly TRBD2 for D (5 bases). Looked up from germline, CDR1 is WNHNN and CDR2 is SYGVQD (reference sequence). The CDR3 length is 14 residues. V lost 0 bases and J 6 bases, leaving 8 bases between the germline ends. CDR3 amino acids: CASSESTRAGELFF. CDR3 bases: TGCGCCAGCAGTGAGTCGACGAGGGCCGGGGAGCTGTTTTTT.

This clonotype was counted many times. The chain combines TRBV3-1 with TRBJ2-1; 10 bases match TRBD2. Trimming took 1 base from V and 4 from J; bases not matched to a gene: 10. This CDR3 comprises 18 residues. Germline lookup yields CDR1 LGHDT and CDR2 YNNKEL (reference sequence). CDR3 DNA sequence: TGTGCCAGCAGCCAAGGAGTGGTTAGCGGGGGGACTTACAATGAGCAGTTCTTC. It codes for CASSQGVVSGGTYNEQFF.

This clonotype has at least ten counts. The CDR3 sequence: CSARTGTGIYNSPLHF. The CDR3, as DNA: TGCAGTGCGAGAACTGGGACAGGGATTTATAATTCACCCCTCCACTTT. The gene calls are TRBV20-1 and TRBJ1-6, with TRBD1 matching over 9 bases. Germline V gene sequence: CDR1 DFQATT, CDR2 SNEGSKA (reference sequence). After removal of 6 bases from V and 4 bases from J, the junction contained 10 bases not matched to a gene. The CDR3 covers 16 residues.